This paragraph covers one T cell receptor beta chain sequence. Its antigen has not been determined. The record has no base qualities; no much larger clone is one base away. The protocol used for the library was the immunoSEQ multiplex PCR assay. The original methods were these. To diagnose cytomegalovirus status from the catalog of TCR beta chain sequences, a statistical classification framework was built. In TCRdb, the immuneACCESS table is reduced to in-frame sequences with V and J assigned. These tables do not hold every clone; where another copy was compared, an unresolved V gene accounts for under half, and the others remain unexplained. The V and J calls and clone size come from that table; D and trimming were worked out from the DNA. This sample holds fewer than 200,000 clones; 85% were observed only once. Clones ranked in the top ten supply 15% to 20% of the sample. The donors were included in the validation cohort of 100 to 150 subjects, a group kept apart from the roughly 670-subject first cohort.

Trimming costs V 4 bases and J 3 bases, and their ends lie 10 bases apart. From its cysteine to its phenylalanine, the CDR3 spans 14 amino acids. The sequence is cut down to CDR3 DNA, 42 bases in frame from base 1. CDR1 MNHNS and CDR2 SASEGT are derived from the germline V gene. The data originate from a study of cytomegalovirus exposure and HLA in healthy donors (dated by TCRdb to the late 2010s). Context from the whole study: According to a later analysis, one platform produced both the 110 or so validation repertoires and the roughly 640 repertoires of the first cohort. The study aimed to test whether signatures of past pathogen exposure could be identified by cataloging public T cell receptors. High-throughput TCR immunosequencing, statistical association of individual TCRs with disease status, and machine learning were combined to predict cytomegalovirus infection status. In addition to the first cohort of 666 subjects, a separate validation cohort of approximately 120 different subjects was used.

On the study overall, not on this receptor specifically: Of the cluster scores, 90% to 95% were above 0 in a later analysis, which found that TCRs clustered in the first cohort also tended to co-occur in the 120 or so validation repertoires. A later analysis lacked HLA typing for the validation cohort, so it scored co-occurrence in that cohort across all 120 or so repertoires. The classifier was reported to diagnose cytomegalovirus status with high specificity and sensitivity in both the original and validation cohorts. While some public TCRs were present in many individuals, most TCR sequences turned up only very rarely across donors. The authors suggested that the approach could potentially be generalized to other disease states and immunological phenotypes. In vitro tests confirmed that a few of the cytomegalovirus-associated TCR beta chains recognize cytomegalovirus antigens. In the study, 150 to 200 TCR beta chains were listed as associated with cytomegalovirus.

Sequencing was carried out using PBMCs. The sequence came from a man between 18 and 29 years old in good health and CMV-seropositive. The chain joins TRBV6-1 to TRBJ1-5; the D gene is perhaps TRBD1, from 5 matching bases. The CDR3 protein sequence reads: CASSGPTDNQPQHF. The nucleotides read TGTGCCAGCAGTGGCCCGACAGACAATCAGCCCCAGCATTTT.